The clone carrying this T cell receptor beta chain has just a few counts. Its cognate antigen is unknown. The sample belongs to a study of regulatory and conventional T cells in RAG deficiency. Produced via immunoSEQ multiplex PCR; TCRdb's table is partial and in-frame only. The sample contains around 37,000 clones, roughly 90% of which appear only once. General observations from the study: Control T-cell subsets had markedly higher Shannon entropy and lower Simpson indices than RAG-deficient patients. Sorted Omenn CD25-high CD127-low cells may not be bona fide Tregs. In Omenn syndrome, Treg and Tconv repertoires overlapped >90%.

This CDR3 spans 15 amino acids. The germline V gene encodes CDR1 MNHEY and CDR2 SVGAGI. V dropped 6 bases and J dropped 4; count of bases not matched to a gene: 5. The same specimen was also included in a second study, on regulatory T cells. That study reports: The primer mix had 52 TRBV and 13 TRBJ primers.

The specimen sequenced was CD8+ T cells sorted from blood. This chain links TRBV6-5 with TRBJ2-1; 11 bases map to TRBD2. This receptor was identified in a human donor in good health. CDR3 DNA: TGTGCCAGCAGAGTAGCGGGAGGGATGTACAATGAGCAGTTCTTC. This sequence encodes CASRVAGGMYNEQFF.